Following are 28 T cell receptor beta chains from one sample sequenced in a study of T-cell reconstitution after alpha-beta-depleted transplantation in children. As it was prepared, the TCRbeta library received unique molecular identifiers. TCRdb itself ran the PCR reads through MiXCR, one entry per CDR3 protein. The sample lists 640,000 or so distinct CDR3 sequences, around 16% occurring once. Sequences were derived from PBMCs from the stem cell graft donor, sampled from the stem cell graft. The receptors originated from a human donor who donated a stem cell graft to a child with acute myeloid leukemia.

In this sample, this clonotype turned up many times. The genes are TRBV7-9 and TRBJ2-5; D unclear. V lost 6 bases to trimming and J lost 5 bases, with 13 bases between them. Per germline, CDR1 SEHNR and CDR2 FQNEAQ (reference sequence). CDR3 length: 13 residues. The CDR3 bases are TGTGCCAGCAGTTCTAATCTATTGGAGACCCAGTACTTC. Its protein is CASSSNLLETQYF.

The chain has TRBV20-1 and TRBJ1-1; D may be TRBD1 (6 bases). Trimming shortened V by 3 bases and J by 2 bases, and 22 bases separated the two germline ends. The germline V gene encodes CDR1 DFQATT and CDR2 SNEGSKA (reference sequence). The CDR3 loop spans 17 amino acids. The CDR3 region is CSASWAGAAGINTEAFF. The CDR3 bases are TGCAGTGCTAGCTGGGCAGGGGCCGCGGGCATTAACACTGAAGCTTTCTTT.

The chain links TRBV7-2 to TRBJ2-1; D ambiguous. The V and J ends lost 5 bases and 9 bases respectively, with 11 bases between them. The CDR3 covers 12 residues. Germline CDR1 and CDR2: SGHTA and FQGNSA. In DNA form, the CDR3 reads TGTGCCAGCAGCGGGCCCGGTAGTGAGCAGTTCTTC. This encodes CASSGPGSEQFF.

Many counts were recorded for this clonotype. This rearrangement joins TRBV6-5 to TRBJ2-3, with D possibly matching TRBD1 (5 bases). This CDR3 has 19 residues. Germline lookup yields CDR1 MNHEY and CDR2 SVGAGI. V was cut by 0 bases and J by 1 base, with 20 bases left in between. CDR3 region: CASSYSAETERLGTDTQYF. CDR3 DNA: TGTGCCAGCAGTTACTCGGCGGAGACAGAGAGGCTTGGCACAGATACGCAGTATTTT.

In its sample, this clonotype was seen a few times. V usage is TRBV7-6 and J usage is TRBJ2-5, with 11 bases aligning to TRBD2. The CDR3 is made up of 16 amino acids. Per germline, CDR1 SGHVS and CDR2 FNYEAQ. The trim removed 0 bases at V and 5 bases at J, leaving 5 bases unmatched. The CDR3 DNA sequence: TGTGCCAGCAGCTTAGCGGTAGCGGGGGGGCCCGAGACCCAGTACTTC. It specifies CASSLAVAGGPETQYF.

This clonotype was found many times. The rearrangement joins TRBV12-3 or TRBV12-4 to TRBJ1-1, with D perhaps TRBD1 (6 bases). The CDR3 is 16 amino acids. Trimming pared 6 bases from V and 3 bases from J, leaving 20 bases between. The CDR3, as DNA: TGTGCCAGCAGAAACCGTCCACAGGGAGCGTACACTGAAGCTTTCTTT. It encodes CASRNRPQGAYTEAFF.

V gene TRBV10-3 combines with J gene TRBJ2-3; D is possibly TRBD1 (6 bases). This CDR3 comprises 16 residues. V was trimmed by 1 base and J by 6 bases, leaving 17 bases between them. The germline V gene encodes CDR1 ENHRY and CDR2 SYGVKD. CDR3 amino acids: CAISEYPPGQSDTQYF. CDR3 DNA: TGTGCCATCAGTGAGTACCCCCCGGGACAATCGGATACGCAGTATTTT.

The chain joins TRBV5-6 to TRBJ2-6; TRBD2 matches at 9 bases. The junction had 7 bases not matched to a gene; V was cut back by 3 bases and J by 0 bases. In germline, CDR1 is SGHDT, CDR2 YYEEEE. The CDR3 is made up of 18 amino acids. CDR3 sequence: CASSWPSGESSGANVLTF. Written as DNA, the CDR3 is TGTGCCAGCAGCTGGCCTAGCGGGGAAAGCTCTGGGGCCAACGTCCTGACTTTC.

The rearrangement uses TRBV5-1 and TRBJ1-5, with a tentative D call TRBD1 (6 bases). Trimming pared 5 bases from V and 9 bases from J, leaving 15 bases between. Per the germline V gene, CDR1 is SGHRS and CDR2 is YFSETQ. CDR3 size: 13 residues. The CDR3 nucleotides read TGCGCCAGCAGTTCGGGGGCGGAAGGGCCCCAGCATTTT. This sequence encodes CASSSGAEGPQHF.

Ten or more counts support this clonotype. The rearrangement links TRBV6-2 or TRBV6-3 to TRBJ1-2; D remains unclear. The germline V gene has CDR1 MNHEY and CDR2 SVGEGT. CDR3 length equals 13 residues. The germline V and J ends were trimmed by 2 bases and 14 bases, with 18 bases remaining between them. Written as DNA, the CDR3 is TGTGCCAGCAGTTACACGGACTCCCACCACCGTACCTTC. It yields the protein CASSYTDSHHRTF.

There are many counts of this clonotype. The chain recombines TRBV20-1 with TRBJ1-5, with 9 bases that match TRBD1. The CDR3 is made up of 15 amino acids. The germline CDR1 and CDR2 sequences are DFQATT and SNEGSKA (reference sequence). Unmatched junction bases numbered 3, after V lost 0 bases and J lost 3 bases. The CDR3 nucleotides read TGCAGTGCTAGAGATGGGACAGGGAACAATCAGCCCCAGCATTTT. Translation: CSARDGTGNNQPQHF.

A few counts support this clonotype. The chain links TRBV18 to TRBJ1-4, with D uncertain. CDR3 size: 13 residues. Per the germline V gene, CDR1 is KGHSH and CDR2 is LQKENI. V lost 9 bases and J lost 3, with 11 bases in between. CDR3 coding DNA: TGTGCCAGTTCGATTCGGGCTAATGAAAAACTGTTTTTT. Protein sequence: CASSIRANEKLFF.

In its sample, this clonotype was seen many times. This rearrangement joins TRBV7-2 to TRBJ2-3; 7 nucleotides align to TRBD2. Germline CDR1 SGHTA, CDR2 FQGNSA. V trimming: 1 base; J trimming: 1 base; junction bases outside the gene matches: 8. The CDR3 runs 17 residues. This CDR3 reads CASSLVRRGEGTDTQYF. The CDR3 DNA reads as TGTGCCAGCAGCTTAGTAAGACGGGGGGAAGGCACAGATACGCAGTATTTT.

This clonotype was found many times. The J gene is TRBJ2-3, the V gene TRBV5-1; a possible D gene is TRBD2 (5 bases). The V end was cut by 3 bases, the J end by 0 bases, with 5 bases between. Per the germline V gene, CDR1 is SGHRS and CDR2 is YFSETQ. This CDR3 region has 13 residues. The CDR3 bases are TGCGCCAGCAGCTGGGAGAGCACAGATACGCAGTATTTT. It yields the protein CASSWESTDTQYF.

There are many counts of this clonotype. The chain couples TRBV20-1 to TRBJ2-3; 12 bases fit TRBD2. V lost 5 bases, J lost 6 bases, and 6 bases stayed unmatched. This CDR3 is built from 14 residues. The germline gives CDR1 DFQATT, CDR2 SNEGSKA (reference sequence). The CDR3 sequence: CSAPSGGASDTQYF. The CDR3 DNA sequence: TGCAGTGCTCCTAGCGGGGGGGCATCGGATACGCAGTATTTT.

The rearrangement links TRBV12-3 or TRBV12-4 to TRBJ2-6; the D call may be TRBD1 or TRBD2 (5 bases each). This CDR3 has 16 amino acids. Trimming took off 6 bases at V and 4 bases at J, with 16 bases between the two ends. CDR3 sequence reads: CASRPGRGGGANVLTF. The CDR3 DNA reads as TGTGCCAGCAGACCTGGACGGGGCGGGGGGGCCAACGTCCTGACTTTC.

This clonotype was counted a few times. The chain employs TRBV20-1 and TRBJ2-1; maybe TRBD1 (6 bases). This CDR3 comprises 14 residues. In germline, CDR1 is DFQATT, CDR2 SNEGSKA (reference sequence). The germline V and J ends were trimmed by 3 bases and 10 bases, with 19 bases remaining between them. The chain's CDR3 is CSASQTGLIGEQFF. CDR3 nucleotides: TGCAGTGCTAGCCAGACAGGCCTGATTGGGGAGCAGTTCTTC.

Notes on this clonotype: Possible read error: a much larger clone is one base away. The CDR3 DNA reads as TGCAGTGCTAGCAGGGACAGAGACTACAATGAGCGGTTCTTC. Its translation: CSASRDRDYNERFF. The chain uses TRBV20-1 and TRBJ2-1; the match to TRBD1 covers 7 bases. CDR3 length: 14 residues. Germline V gene lookup returns CDR1 DFQATT and CDR2 SNEGSKA (reference sequence).

The genes are TRBV20-1 and TRBJ2-3, with 10 bases matching TRBD2. Germline V lookup: CDR1 DFQATT, CDR2 SNEGSKA (reference sequence). The CDR3 runs to 13 residues. CDR3: CSPRGTSGARGYF. CDR3 coding DNA: TGCAGCCCCAGAGGAACTAGCGGGGCTAGGGGGTATTTT.

This clonotype was counted a few times. The genes are TRBV7-2 and TRBJ2-4; possibly TRBD1 for D (7 bases). Germline V CDR1 and CDR2: SGHTA, FQGNSA. CDR3 length equals 15 residues. Between the trimmed V and J ends, which lost 0 bases and 6 bases, there was a span of 12 bases. The CDR3 region has the DNA TGTGCCAGCAGCTTAGCGGGTCAGGGGGGAAACATTCAGTACTTC. It is translated as CASSLAGQGGNIQYF. The variable domain in full, completed from reference TRBV7-2 and TRBJ2-4, reads GAGVSQSPSNKVTEKGKDVELRCDPISGHTALYWYRQSLGQGLEFLIYFQGNSAPDKSGLPSDRFSAERTGGSVSTLTIQRTQQEDSAVYLCASSLAGQGGNIQYFGAGTRLSVL.

This clonotype was seen at least ten times. V and J are TRBV29-1 and TRBJ2-2; 9 bases line up with TRBD1. Germline V gene lookup returns CDR1 SQVTM and CDR2 ANQGSEA. With 6 bases clipped from V and 5 bases from J, the junction kept 10 bases outside the gene matches. The CDR3 runs to 15 residues. The CDR3 region has the DNA TGCAGCGTGTCCACAGGGGGCCATGGGACCGGGGAGCTGTTTTTT. This sequence encodes CSVSTGGHGTGELFF.

This clonotype appeared many times. The CDR3 spells CACEQGWQFF. The CDR3, as DNA: TGTGCCTGCGAACAGGGTTGGCAGTTCTTC. V gene TRBV30 combines with J gene TRBJ2-1; the D gene is possibly TRBD1 (6 bases). Germline CDR1 GTSNPN, CDR2 SVGIG (reference sequence). With 6 bases removed from V and 12 bases from J, the gap between germline ends came to 12 bases. The CDR3 sequence is 10 residues long.

This clonotype occurred many times. V gene TRBV5-6 combines with J gene TRBJ2-7; D is perhaps TRBD1 (5 bases). Germline CDR1 is SGHDT and CDR2 is YYEEEE. This CDR3 is 14 amino acids long. Trimming shortened V by 4 bases and J by 0 bases, and 11 bases separated the two germline ends. The CDR3 sequence: CASSRRGSSYEQYF. The DNA for the CDR3 is TGTGCCAGCAGCAGAAGGGGTAGCTCCTACGAGCAGTACTTC.

This clonotype appeared a few times. The V and J genes are TRBV20-1 and TRBJ2-7, with TRBD2 matching 10 bases. Germline V gene lookup returns CDR1 DFQATT and CDR2 SNEGSKA (reference sequence). V shed 2 bases and J 6 bases; nucleotides not matched to a gene: 22. The CDR3 length is 19 residues. This chain's CDR3 is CSARSIKERGGAFTREQYF. In nucleotides, the CDR3 is TGCAGTGCTAGATCCATAAAAGAGCGGGGGGGGGCCTTCACCCGCGAGCAGTACTTC.

This clonotype was found many times. V usage is TRBV20-1 and J usage is TRBJ2-1; unclear D gene. The V gene lost 0 bases and the J gene lost 8 bases, with 8 bases spanning the gap. The CDR3 has 12 residues. Germline V gives CDR1 DFQATT, CDR2 SNEGSKA (reference sequence). The CDR3 spells CSARDMQDEQFF. Written as DNA, the CDR3 is TGCAGTGCTAGAGATATGCAGGATGAGCAGTTCTTC.

This clonotype occurred many times. This chain joins TRBV4-2 and TRBJ2-4; D ambiguous. Trimming took off 3 bases at V and 5 bases at J, with 17 bases between the two ends. Germline V lookup: CDR1 LGHNA, CDR2 YNFKEQ. The CDR3 covers 16 residues. The CDR3 sequence is CASSHDPVARENIQYF. The DNA for the CDR3 is TGTGCCAGCAGCCACGACCCCGTAGCCCGCGAAAACATTCAGTACTTC.

V and J are TRBV9 and TRBJ1-2, with D unclear. Germline CDR1 and CDR2: SGDLS and YYNGEE. CDR3 length: 14 amino acids. Trimming left V 0 bases short and J 2 bases short, with 8 bases between. CDR3 loop: CASSVGTENYGYTF. For the CDR3, the DNA is TGTGCCAGCAGCGTAGGGACGGAGAACTATGGCTACACCTTC.

This clonotype turned up a few times. The rearrangement links TRBV15 to TRBJ1-5; D is unclear. V was pared by 3 bases and J by 3 bases, with 3 bases between. The CDR3 runs 12 residues. The V gene's germline CDR1 is LNHNV and CDR2 YYDKDF (reference sequence). The CDR3 DNA is TGTGCCACCAGCAGTGTCAATCAGCCCCAGCATTTT. Translation: CATSSVNQPQHF.